Below, 9 T cell receptor beta chains from the same sample are listed, as sequenced in a study of cytomegalovirus exposure and HLA in healthy donors. The PCR used 60 Vbeta and 13 Jbeta primers. The table came from immunoSEQ multiplex PCR; TCRdb's copy has only in-frame clones and leaves some out. This sample has about 150,000 clones, with less than 85% found just once. Sequenced input: PBMCs. These receptors originate from a woman between 50 and 59 years old in good health and CMV-seropositive.

The rearrangement joins TRBV9 to TRBJ1-1, with D uncertain. CDR1 and CDR2 from the germline V gene are SGDLS and YYNGEE. There are 14 residues in the CDR3. V lost 4 bases to trimming and J lost 2 bases, with 12 bases between them. CDR3 sequence (DNA): TGTGCCAGCAGCCCCGGTGAGGTTAACACTGAAGCTTTCTTT. Its protein is CASSPGEVNTEAFF.

This clone appeared a few times. V and J are TRBV4-1 and TRBJ1-1; 7 bases agree with TRBD1. Losses at the gene ends were 5 bases for V and 3 bases for J; bases not matched to a gene: 3. Germline-derived CDR1 and CDR2 are MGHRA and YSYEKL. This CDR3 contains 13 residues. The CDR3 loop is CASSSQGDTEAFF. The CDR3 DNA reads as TGCGCCAGCAGCTCCCAGGGGGACACTGAAGCTTTCTTT.

The table lists this clone with many counts. V gene TRBV5-6 combines with J gene TRBJ2-7; 9 nucleotides agree with TRBD1. The length of the CDR3 is 14 residues. Germline values: CDR1 SGHDT, CDR2 YYEEEE. Losses at the gene ends were 2 bases for V and 2 bases for J; bases not matched to a gene: 2. CDR3 loop: CASSLGTGTYEQYF. The CDR3 DNA sequence: TGTGCCAGCAGCTTAGGGACAGGGACCTACGAGCAGTACTTC.

The rearrangement joins TRBV5-6 to TRBJ1-4, with D tentatively TRBD1 (6 bases). V shed 2 bases and J shed 3 bases, with 14 bases lying between them. Germline CDR1 is SGHDT and CDR2 is YYEEEE. There are 16 residues in the CDR3. CDR3 in amino acids: CASSLTGSSANEKLFF. The DNA for the CDR3 is TGTGCCAGCAGCTTAACAGGGTCGTCGGCTAATGAAAAACTGTTTTTT. Combining the CDR3 with reference TRBV5-6 and TRBJ1-4 gives the whole variable domain DAGVTQSPTHLIKTRGQQVTLRCSPKSGHDTVSWYQQALGQGPQFIFQYYEEEERQRGNFPDRFSGHQFPNYSSELNVNALLLGDSALYLCASSLTGSSANEKLFFGSGTQLSVL.

This clone was detected a few times. Written as DNA, the CDR3 is TGTGCCAGCAGCTTACCGACGGGGACTTTCTCCAACACCGGGGAGCTGTTTTTT. As protein: CASSLPTGTFSNTGELFF. The rearrangement uses TRBV11-2 and TRBJ2-2; TRBD2 is a possible D gene (6 bases). Germline V CDR1 and CDR2: SGHAT, FQNNGV. V was cut by 2 bases and J by 2 bases, with 18 bases left in between. The length of the CDR3 is 18 residues.

The V gene is TRBV18, the J gene TRBJ2-2; 13 positions match TRBD2. V dropped 8 bases and J dropped 5; count of bases not matched to a gene: 8. The CDR3 length is 16 residues. The germline gives CDR1 KGHSH, CDR2 LQKENI. CDR3: CASGLAGVAGTGELFF. CDR3 DNA: TGTGCCAGCGGACTAGCGGGGGTCGCGGGGACCGGGGAGCTGTTTTTT.

The gene calls are TRBV7-9 and TRBJ1-2, with 9 bases lining up with TRBD1. The ends lost 5 bases at V and 8 bases at J; junction bases unmatched: 15. The CDR3 is 16 amino acids. Germline V gene sequence: CDR1 SEHNR, CDR2 FQNEAQ (reference sequence). The CDR3: CASSPRPGTGSLGYTF. The CDR3 DNA reads as TGTGCCAGCAGCCCCCGACCCGGGACAGGGTCCCTGGGCTACACCTTC.

The gene calls are TRBV7-3 and TRBJ2-1; D is possibly TRBD2 (5 bases). Germline lookup yields CDR1 SGHTA and CDR2 FQGTGA. The CDR3 covers 15 residues. V was clipped by 4 bases and J by 4 bases, with 14 bases between them. The CDR3 sequence: CASSSQPSGYNEQFF. The CDR3 DNA follows: TGTGCCAGCAGCTCACAACCCTCGGGGTACAATGAGCAGTTCTTC.

The V gene is TRBV7-7, the J gene TRBJ2-2; 7 nucleotides line up with TRBD1. Germline V gene lookup returns CDR1 SSHAT and CDR2 FNYEAQ (reference sequence). V shed 5 bases and J 6 bases; nucleotides not matched to a gene: 9. The CDR3 is 15 residues long. CDR3 sequence: CASSPRGFGAGELFF. The CDR3 nucleotides are TGTGCCAGCAGCCCCAGGGGGTTTGGGGCCGGGGAGCTGTTTTTT.